The 13 T cell receptor beta chains listed next were all sequenced from one sample in a study of regulatory T cells. General observations from the study: Hydrophobic residues at CDR3 positions 6 and 7 were enriched in conventional CD4+ T cells of CD3G-deficient patients.

For these TCRs, the target antigens are not known. The PCR used 52 TRBV and 13 TRBJ primers. The assay was immunoSEQ multiplex PCR, and TCRdb's table has in-frame clones only and misses some. The sample includes approximately 37,000 clones, approximately 91% seen only once; the top ten take more than 2%. Material: conventional CD4+ T cells sorted from blood. These receptors all stem from a person aged 18-29 years with CD3G deficiency.

This rearrangement joins TRBV28 to TRBJ2-2, with D uncertain. This CDR3 spans 11 amino acids. V was trimmed by 5 bases and J by 2 bases, leaving 0 bases between them. CDR1 is MDHEN, CDR2 SYDVKM, per germline. CDR3 residues: CASSNTGELFF. CDR3 coding DNA: TGTGCCAGCAGTAACACCGGGGAGCTGTTTTTT.

The chain couples TRBV19 to TRBJ2-3; the D gene is possibly TRBD2 (6 bases). CDR1 LNHDA and CDR2 SQIVND come from the germline V gene (reference sequence). V was shortened by 5 bases and J by 2 bases, with 14 bases between the two germline ends. This CDR3 is 15 amino acids long. CDR3 DNA: TGTGCCAGTAGTCCCCGGAGGGCCCCCACAGATACGCAGTATTTT. Amino acids: CASSPRRAPTDTQYF. The full variable domain, with the rest looked up from reference TRBV19 and TRBJ2-3, is DGGITQSPKYLFRKEGQNVTLSCEQNLNHDAMYWYRQDPGQGLRLIYYSQIVNDFQKGDIAEGYSVSREKKESFPLTVTSAQKNPTAFYLCASSPRRAPTDTQYFGPGTRLTVL.

The rearrangement links TRBV19 to TRBJ2-7; 8 bases map to TRBD1. CDR3 size: 14 residues. V lost 5 bases, J lost 6 bases, and 9 bases stayed unmatched. Germline loops: CDR1 LNHDA, CDR2 SQIVND (reference sequence). The DNA of the CDR3 is TGTGCCAGTAGTCTACAAGGGACAGGCGGCGAGCAGTACTTC. It codes for CASSLQGTGGEQYF. The full variable domain, in which reference TRBV19 and TRBJ2-7 provide the parts outside the CDR3, is DGGITQSPKYLFRKEGQNVTLSCEQNLNHDAMYWYRQDPGQGLRLIYYSQIVNDFQKGDIAEGYSVSREKKESFPLTVTSAQKNPTAFYLCASSLQGTGGEQYFGPGTRLTVT.

The chain links TRBV6-1 to TRBJ2-3, with 10 nucleotides matching TRBD2. The CDR3 totals 14 residues. The V and J ends lost 7 bases and 6 bases, in that order; junction bases with no gene match: 7. Germline V gene lookup returns CDR1 MNHNS and CDR2 SASEGT. For the CDR3, the DNA is TGTGCCAGCACCTTTGGGGGACTAGCGGATACGCAGTATTTT. Translation: CASTFGGLADTQYF.

The chain is built from TRBV27 and TRBJ2-5; the match to TRBD2 covers 7 bases. The end of the DNA aligns better with TRBJ2-7, so the J call may be wrong. The CDR3 is made up of 15 amino acids. CDR1 is MNHEY, CDR2 SMNVEV, per germline (reference sequence). The CDR3 loop is CASSNNAGAGHEQYF. DNA of the CDR3: TGTGCCAGCAGTAACAACGCGGGAGCTGGCCACGAGCAGTACTTC.

The V gene is TRBV6-1, the J gene TRBJ1-1; 8 positions agree with TRBD1. CDR3 length: 14 amino acids. CDR1 and CDR2 from the germline V gene are MNHNS and SASEGT. Germline trimming cut 6 bases from V and 5 bases from J; bases unmatched to any gene: 8. CDR3 sequence reads: CASRPTGGYTEAFF. The CDR3 coding sequence is TGTGCCAGCAGGCCAACAGGGGGTTATACTGAAGCTTTCTTT.

The chain carries TRBV7-6 and TRBJ2-7; D is uncertain. The germline V and J ends were trimmed by 1 base and 7 bases, with 11 bases remaining between them. The CDR3 runs 13 residues. Germline-derived CDR1 and CDR2 are SGHVS and FNYEAQ. CDR3 sequence reads: CASSLGGMTEQYF. The CDR3 DNA reads as TGTGCCAGCAGCTTAGGGGGTATGACTGAGCAGTACTTC.

The V gene is TRBV30, the J gene TRBJ2-7; D may be TRBD1 (6 bases). V lost 3 bases to trimming and J lost 5 bases, with 17 bases between them. Germline lookup yields CDR1 GTSNPN and CDR2 SVGIG (reference sequence). The CDR3 totals 14 residues. Here the CDR3 reads CAWSTGQRDDEQYF. CDR3 DNA sequence: TGTGCCTGGAGCACAGGACAGAGGGATGACGAGCAGTACTTC.

V gene TRBV5-1 combines with J gene TRBJ2-1; TRBD1 aligns across 7 bases. The CDR3 has 14 residues. Germline CDR1 SGHRS, CDR2 YFSETQ. V lost 4 bases and J lost 8; bases outside the gene matches: 9. The CDR3 DNA sequence: TGCGCCAGCAGCCGAAGCCACAGGGGCGATGAGCAGTTCTTC. Its protein product is CASSRSHRGDEQFF.

J is TRBJ2-5 and V is TRBV7-9; no clear D gene. V lost 4 bases and J 2 bases, leaving 8 bases between the germline ends. There are 13 residues in the CDR3. Germline V gene data show CDR1 as SEHNR and CDR2 as FQNEAQ (reference sequence). The CDR3 bases are TGTGCCAGCAGCTCCACCGGGCAAGAGACCCAGTACTTC. Translated: CASSSTGQETQYF.

V is TRBV28 and J is TRBJ1-5, with D possibly TRBD1 on 5 matching bases. V dropped 5 bases and J dropped 6 bases, with 20 bases sitting between them. The CDR3 runs to 16 residues. Per germline, CDR1 MDHEN and CDR2 SYDVKM. CDR3 loop: CASSPWGRTLVQPQHF. The CDR3 DNA is TGTGCCAGCAGTCCCTGGGGACGGACTCTGGTTCAGCCCCAGCATTTT.

The genes are TRBV11-2 and TRBJ1-1, with 7 bases lining up with TRBD1. CDR1 is SGHAT and CDR2 is FQNNGV in the germline V gene. J gave up 3 bases and V 1 base, and 8 bases lay outside the gene matches. The CDR3 loop spans 16 amino acids. The CDR3 DNA is TGTGCCAGCAGCTTAGGGTGGGGGACAGTCCACACTGAAGCTTTCTTT. Residues: CASSLGWGTVHTEAFF.

The V gene is TRBV5-1, the J gene TRBJ2-5; 7 nucleotides agree with TRBD1. Trimming cost V 0 bases and J 4 bases; bases outside gene matches: 6. Germline V lookup: CDR1 SGHRS, CDR2 YFSETQ. The CDR3 contains 15 residues. The CDR3 DNA reads TGCGCCAGCAGCTTGGGACAGGGTCGTGGAGAGACCCAGTACTTC. Protein product: CASSLGQGRGETQYF.